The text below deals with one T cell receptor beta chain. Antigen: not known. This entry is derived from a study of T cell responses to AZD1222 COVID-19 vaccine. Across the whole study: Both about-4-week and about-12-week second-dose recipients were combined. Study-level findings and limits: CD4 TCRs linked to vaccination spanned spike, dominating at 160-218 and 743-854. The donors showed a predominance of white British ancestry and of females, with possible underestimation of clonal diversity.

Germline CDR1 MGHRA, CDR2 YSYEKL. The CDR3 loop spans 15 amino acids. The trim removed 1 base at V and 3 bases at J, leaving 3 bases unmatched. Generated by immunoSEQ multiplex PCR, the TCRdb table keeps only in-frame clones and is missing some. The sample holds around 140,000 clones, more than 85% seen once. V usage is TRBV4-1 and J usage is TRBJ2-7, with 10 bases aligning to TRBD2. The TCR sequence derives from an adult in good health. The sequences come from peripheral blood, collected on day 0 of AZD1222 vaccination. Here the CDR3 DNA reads TGCGCCAGCAGCCAAGGTCTAGCGGGGGACTACGAGCAGTACTTC. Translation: CASSQGLAGDYEQYF.